The rows below give T cell receptor beta chains drawn from one sample of a study of type 1 regulatory T cells. TCRdb reanalysed the reads using MiXCR and keeps one entry per CDR3 protein. The sample has 14,000 to 15,000 distinct CDR3 sequences, roughly an eighth seen once. These receptors are not linked to any known antigen. The source material was cultured T cells, either the whole culture or a sorted T cell fraction (not recorded which). Receptors originate from a human donor in good health. Both conserved end residues are part of each CDR3. Each record gives: D gene, J gene, V gene, clone size, CDR3 protein, CDR3 DNA. A D gene is named only where the DNA matches it firmly. Clone size is given for some rows only: seen once, a few or many times, or a class if the clone is expanded.

d_gene: NA; j_gene: TRBJ2-7; v_gene: TRBV18; abundance: NA; CDR3aa: CASSLSRRVDEQYF; CDR3nt: TGTGCCAGCTCCCTCAGTCGCAGGGTCGACGAGCAGTACTTC
d_gene: NA; j_gene: TRBJ1-1; v_gene: TRBV19; abundance: many; CDR3aa: CASRSRPADTEAFF; CDR3nt: TGTGCCAGTAGATCGCGTCCCGCAGATACTGAAGCTTTCTTT
d_gene: NA; j_gene: TRBJ2-2; v_gene: TRBV12-3/TRBV12-4; abundance: large; CDR3aa: CASSDTNTGELFF; CDR3nt: TGTGCCAGCAGCGACACTAACACCGGGGAGCTGTTTTTT
d_gene: NA; j_gene: TRBJ2-1; v_gene: TRBV7-3; abundance: many; CDR3aa: CASSLSGSSYNEQFF; CDR3nt: TGTGCCAGCAGCTTATCTGGGAGCTCCTACAATGAGCAGTTCTTC
d_gene: NA; j_gene: TRBJ2-7; v_gene: TRBV27; abundance: NA; CDR3aa: CASSFYSSSSYEQYF; CDR3nt: TGTGCCAGCAGTTTCTACTCGTCAAGCTCCTACGAGCAGTACTTC
d_gene: NA; j_gene: TRBJ2-2; v_gene: TRBV7-2; abundance: few; CDR3aa: CASSLTIGNTGELFF; CDR3nt: TGTGCCAGCAGCCTGACTATAGGGAACACCGGGGAGCTGTTTTTT
d_gene: TRBD2; j_gene: TRBJ2-1; v_gene: TRBV5-1; abundance: few; CDR3aa: CASSPGGSGDEQFF; CDR3nt: TGCGCCAGCAGCCCCGGGGGTAGCGGGGATGAGCAGTTCTTC
d_gene: TRBD2; j_gene: TRBJ2-5; v_gene: TRBV5-1; abundance: medium-sized; CDR3aa: CASILGLAPGETQYF; CDR3nt: TGCGCCAGCATCCTGGGACTAGCGCCCGGAGAGACCCAGTACTTC
d_gene: NA; j_gene: TRBJ1-2; v_gene: TRBV14; abundance: many; CDR3aa: CASSPSGTRRDYGYTF; CDR3nt: TGTGCCAGCAGTCCCTCCGGGACTCGAAGGGACTATGGCTACACCTTC
d_gene: NA; j_gene: TRBJ1-4; v_gene: TRBV3-1; abundance: NA; CDR3aa: CASSPSRPGSNEKLFF; CDR3nt: TGTGCCAGCAGCCCCTCAAGGCCTGGAAGTAATGAAAAACTGTTTTTT
d_gene: NA; j_gene: TRBJ2-3; v_gene: TRBV12-3/TRBV12-4; abundance: many; CDR3aa: CASTATGSPTDTQYF; CDR3nt: TGTGCCAGCACCGCCACCGGGAGCCCCACAGATACGCAGTATTTT
d_gene: TRBD1; j_gene: TRBJ2-2; v_gene: TRBV5-1; abundance: many; CDR3aa: CASSLVGTVGPQNTGELFF; CDR3nt: TGCGCCAGCAGCTTGGTTGGGACAGTAGGTCCCCAAAACACCGGGGAGCTGTTTTTT
d_gene: NA; j_gene: TRBJ2-3; v_gene: TRBV7-9; abundance: many; CDR3aa: CASTTPGGGTDTQYF; CDR3nt: TGTGCCAGCACCACCCCGGGTGGGGGCACAGATACGCAGTATTTT
d_gene: NA; j_gene: TRBJ2-3; v_gene: TRBV11-2; abundance: many; CDR3aa: CASSFPLARADTQYF; CDR3nt: TGTGCCAGCAGCTTTCCTTTAGCGAGGGCAGATACGCAGTATTTT
d_gene: TRBD1; j_gene: TRBJ2-1; v_gene: TRBV12-3/TRBV12-4; abundance: medium-sized; CDR3aa: CASSQTTGGHSYNEQFF; CDR3nt: TGTGCCAGCAGCCAAACCACAGGGGGGCACTCCTACAATGAGCAGTTCTTC
d_gene: NA; j_gene: TRBJ2-5; v_gene: TRBV5-1; abundance: few; CDR3aa: CASSIQGGQYF; CDR3nt: TGCGCCAGCAGCATTCAGGGGGGGCAGTACTTC
d_gene: NA; j_gene: TRBJ2-7; v_gene: TRBV7-8; abundance: many; CDR3aa: CASSLSFYEQYF; CDR3nt: TGTGCCAGCAGCTTATCGTTCTACGAGCAGTACTTC
d_gene: NA; j_gene: TRBJ1-3; v_gene: TRBV6-5; abundance: few; CDR3aa: CASSKPGGLRGNTIYF; CDR3nt: TGTGCCAGCAGTAAACCCGGAGGGCTGCGTGGAAACACCATATATTTT
d_gene: NA; j_gene: TRBJ1-3; v_gene: TRBV7-2; abundance: many; CDR3aa: CASSLGGAGSGNTIYF; CDR3nt: TGTGCCAGCAGCTTAGGGGGGGCAGGGTCTGGAAACACCATATATTTT
d_gene: NA; j_gene: TRBJ1-1; v_gene: TRBV7-3; abundance: NA; CDR3aa: CASSYDTDTEAFF; CDR3nt: TGTGCCAGCAGCTACGACACGGACACAGAAGCTTTCTTT
d_gene: TRBD1; j_gene: TRBJ1-5; v_gene: TRBV19; abundance: NA; CDR3aa: CASTGDRGQPQHF; CDR3nt: TGTGCCAGTACCGGGGACAGGGGTCAGCCCCAGCATTTT
d_gene: NA; j_gene: TRBJ2-3; v_gene: TRBV5-1; abundance: many; CDR3aa: CASSDGPPYTQYF; CDR3nt: TGCGCCAGCAGCGACGGACCCCCTTATACGCAGTATTTT
d_gene: NA; j_gene: TRBJ1-2; v_gene: TRBV4-3; abundance: NA; CDR3aa: CASSPASGYGYTF; CDR3nt: TGCGCCAGCAGTCCAGCCTCTGGCTATGGCTACACCTTC
d_gene: TRBD1; j_gene: TRBJ2-1; v_gene: TRBV18; abundance: many; CDR3aa: CASARDRSYNEQFF; CDR3nt: TGTGCCAGCGCCCGGGACAGAAGTTACAATGAGCAGTTCTTC